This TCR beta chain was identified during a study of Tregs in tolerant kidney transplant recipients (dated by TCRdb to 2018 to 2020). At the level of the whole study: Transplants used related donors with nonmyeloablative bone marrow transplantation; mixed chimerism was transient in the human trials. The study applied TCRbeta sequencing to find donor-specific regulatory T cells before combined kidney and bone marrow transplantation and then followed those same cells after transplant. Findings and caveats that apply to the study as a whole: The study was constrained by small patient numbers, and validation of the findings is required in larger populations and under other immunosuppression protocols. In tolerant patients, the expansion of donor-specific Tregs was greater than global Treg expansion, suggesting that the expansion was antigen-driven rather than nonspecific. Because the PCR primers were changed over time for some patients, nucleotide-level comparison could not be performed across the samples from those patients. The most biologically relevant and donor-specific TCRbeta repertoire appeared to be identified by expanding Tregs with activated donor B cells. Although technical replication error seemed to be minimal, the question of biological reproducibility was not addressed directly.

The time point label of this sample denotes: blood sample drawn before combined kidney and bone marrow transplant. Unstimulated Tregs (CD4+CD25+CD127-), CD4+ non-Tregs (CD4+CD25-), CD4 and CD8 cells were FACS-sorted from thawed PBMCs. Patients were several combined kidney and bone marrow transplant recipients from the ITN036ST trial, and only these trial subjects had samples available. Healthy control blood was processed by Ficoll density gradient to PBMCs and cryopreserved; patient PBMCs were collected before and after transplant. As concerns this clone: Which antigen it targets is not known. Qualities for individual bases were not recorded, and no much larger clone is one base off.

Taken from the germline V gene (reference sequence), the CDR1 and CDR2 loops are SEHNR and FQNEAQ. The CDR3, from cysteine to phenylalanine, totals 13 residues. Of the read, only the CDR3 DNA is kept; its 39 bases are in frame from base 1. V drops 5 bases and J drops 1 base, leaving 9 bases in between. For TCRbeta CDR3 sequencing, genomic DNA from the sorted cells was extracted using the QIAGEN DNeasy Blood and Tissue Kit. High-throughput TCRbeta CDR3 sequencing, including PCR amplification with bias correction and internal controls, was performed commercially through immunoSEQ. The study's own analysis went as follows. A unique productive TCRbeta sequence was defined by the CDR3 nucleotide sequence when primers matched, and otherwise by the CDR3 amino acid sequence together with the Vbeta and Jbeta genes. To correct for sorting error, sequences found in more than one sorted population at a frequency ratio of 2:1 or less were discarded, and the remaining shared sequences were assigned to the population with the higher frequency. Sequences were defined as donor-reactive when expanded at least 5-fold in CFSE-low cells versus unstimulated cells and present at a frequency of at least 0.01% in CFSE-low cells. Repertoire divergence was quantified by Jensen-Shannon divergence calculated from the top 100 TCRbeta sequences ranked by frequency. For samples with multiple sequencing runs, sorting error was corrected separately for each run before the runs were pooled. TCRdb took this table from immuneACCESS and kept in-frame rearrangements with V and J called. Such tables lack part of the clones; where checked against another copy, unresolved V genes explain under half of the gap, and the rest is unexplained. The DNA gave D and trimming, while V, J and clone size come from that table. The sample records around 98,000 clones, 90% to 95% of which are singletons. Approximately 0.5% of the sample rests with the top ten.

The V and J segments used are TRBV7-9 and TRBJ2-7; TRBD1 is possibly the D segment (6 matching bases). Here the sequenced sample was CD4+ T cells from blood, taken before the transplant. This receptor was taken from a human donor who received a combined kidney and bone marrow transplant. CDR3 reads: CASSPGQSYEQYF. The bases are TGTGCCAGCAGCCCAGGACAGTCCTACGAGCAGTACTTC.